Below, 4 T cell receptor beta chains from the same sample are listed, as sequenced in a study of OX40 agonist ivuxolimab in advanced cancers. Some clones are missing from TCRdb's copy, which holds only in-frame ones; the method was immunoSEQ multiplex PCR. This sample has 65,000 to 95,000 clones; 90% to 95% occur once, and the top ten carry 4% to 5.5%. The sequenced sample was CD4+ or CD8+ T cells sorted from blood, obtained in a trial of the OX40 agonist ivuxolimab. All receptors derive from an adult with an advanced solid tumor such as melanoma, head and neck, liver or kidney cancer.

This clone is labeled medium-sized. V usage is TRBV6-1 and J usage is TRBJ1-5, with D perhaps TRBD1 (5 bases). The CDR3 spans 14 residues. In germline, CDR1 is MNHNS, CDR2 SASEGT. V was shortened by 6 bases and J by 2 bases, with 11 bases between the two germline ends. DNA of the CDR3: TGTGCCAGCAGCGCTGACAGAGGCAATCAGCCCCAGCATTTT. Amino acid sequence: CASSADRGNQPQHF.

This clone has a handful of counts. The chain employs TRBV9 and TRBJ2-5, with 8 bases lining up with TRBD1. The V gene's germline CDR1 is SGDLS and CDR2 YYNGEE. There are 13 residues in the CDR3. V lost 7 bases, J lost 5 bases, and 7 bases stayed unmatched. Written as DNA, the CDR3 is TGTGCCAGCGGGACAGGATGGACGGAGACCCAGTACTTC. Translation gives CASGTGWTETQYF. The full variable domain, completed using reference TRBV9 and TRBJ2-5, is DSGVTQTPKHLITATGQRVTLRCSPRSGDLSVYWYQQSLDQGLQFLIQYYNGEERAKGNILERFSAQQFPDLHSELNLSSLELGDSALYFCASGTGWTETQYFGPGTRLLVL.

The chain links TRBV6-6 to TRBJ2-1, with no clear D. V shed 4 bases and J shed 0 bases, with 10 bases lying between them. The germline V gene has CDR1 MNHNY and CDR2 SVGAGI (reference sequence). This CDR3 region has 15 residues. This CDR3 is CASSLGPSSYNEQFF. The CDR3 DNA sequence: TGTGCCAGCAGTTTAGGACCGAGCTCCTACAATGAGCAGTTCTTC.

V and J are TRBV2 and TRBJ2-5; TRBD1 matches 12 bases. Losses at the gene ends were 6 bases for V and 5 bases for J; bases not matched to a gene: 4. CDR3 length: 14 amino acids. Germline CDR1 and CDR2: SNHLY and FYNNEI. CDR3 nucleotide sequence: TGTGCCAGCAGGGGGACAGGGGGCATCGAGACCCAGTACTTC. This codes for CASRGTGGIETQYF.